The 14 T cell receptor beta chains below come from one sample, sequenced in a study of response to subunit inactivated influenza vaccine (dated by TCRdb to the late 2010s). The library was produced with RT-PCR. Sequencing instrument: Illumina HiSeq 2500. The public sequencing data were trimmed at Q25 with fastp and processed into clonotypes with MiXCR by TCRdb, which kept only in-frame beta chains. All rows with the same CDR3 protein become a single entry with the most common DNA and genes. For this sample there are 500,000 to 600,000 distinct CDR3 sequences; 11% to 15% appear just once. The ten largest clones capture approximately 12% of the sample. The source was PBMCs from blood, collected about 11 days after vaccination. The receptors were sampled from a man aged 50-59 years who received an inactivated influenza vaccine. Donor details come from another sample of the same person, matched by shared clones.

The CDR3 nucleotides are TGTGCCAGCAGTTACCAGGGCGGGAATCAGCCCCAGCATTTT. It yields the protein CASSYQGGNQPQHF. The chain joins TRBV6-2 or TRBV6-3 to TRBJ1-5, with D possibly TRBD1 on 5 matching bases. Per germline, CDR1 MNHEY and CDR2 SVGEGT. V was shortened by 2 bases and J by 4 bases, with 9 bases between the two germline ends. CDR3 length: 14 residues.

This clonotype was recorded only once. V is TRBV9 and J is TRBJ1-2; D not resolved. This CDR3 has 17 residues. V gave up 0 bases and J gave up 3 bases, with 18 bases separating them. The germline CDR1 and CDR2 sequences are SGDLS and YYNGEE. The CDR3 is CASSVALEGRAYYGYTF. CDR3 sequence (DNA): TGTGCCAGCAGCGTAGCTTTGGAGGGTCGGGCGTACTATGGCTACACCTTC.

This chain uses TRBV6-2 or TRBV6-3 with TRBJ2-3; D remains ambiguous. This CDR3 is built from 13 residues. V shed 3 bases and J shed 3 bases, with 7 bases lying between them. Germline CDR1 is MNHEY and CDR2 is SVGEGT. The DNA for the CDR3 is TGTGCCAGCAGTTATGCGGAGACAGATACGCAGTATTTT. This translates into CASSYAETDTQYF.

This clonotype was seen repeatedly, ten times or more. The chain links TRBV5-1 to TRBJ2-1; 9 bases fit TRBD1. The CDR3 has 20 residues. Losses at the gene ends were 3 bases for V and 2 bases for J; bases not matched to a gene: 18. CDR1 is SGHRS, CDR2 YFSETQ, per germline. The CDR3 reads CASSYRDREVWGNPYNEQFF. The CDR3 DNA sequence: TGCGCCAGCAGCTACCGGGACAGGGAAGTTTGGGGGAACCCCTACAATGAGCAGTTCTTC.

The V gene is TRBV20-1, the J gene TRBJ2-1; 8 nucleotides match TRBD2. The CDR3 covers 17 residues. CDR1 and CDR2 from the germline V gene are DFQATT and SNEGSKA (reference sequence). J was trimmed by 6 bases and V by 1 base; bases with no gene match: 14. CDR3: CSARGIGLAGSPNEQFF. The CDR3 DNA reads TGCAGTGCTAGAGGGATTGGGCTAGCGGGTAGCCCCAATGAGCAGTTCTTC.

Only a few counts were recorded for this clonotype. The rearrangement links TRBV15 to TRBJ2-3; tentatively, D is TRBD1 (6 bases). The V end was cut by 0 bases, the J end by 4 bases, with 17 bases between. Germline V gene data show CDR1 as LNHNV and CDR2 as YYDKDF (reference sequence). The CDR3 is 17 residues long. This CDR3 is CATSRDRVDSTPDTQYF. The CDR3 nucleotides are TGTGCCACCAGCAGAGATCGGGTGGACAGCACACCAGATACGCAGTATTTT.

This clonotype was found many times. V gene TRBV5-1 combines with J gene TRBJ2-7, with D possibly matching TRBD1 (6 bases). V was shortened by 6 bases and J by 6 bases, with 10 bases between the two germline ends. The CDR3 runs 11 residues. Germline V gives CDR1 SGHRS, CDR2 YFSETQ. The CDR3 coding sequence is TGCGCCAGCACAGGACAGACCGAGCAGTACTTC. Amino acid sequence: CASTGQTEQYF. Together with reference TRBV5-1 and TRBJ2-7, the CDR3 gives the full variable domain: KAGVTQTPRYLIKTRGQQVTLSCSPISGHRSVSWYQQTPGQGLQFLFEYFSETQRNKGNFPGRFSGRQFSNSRSEMNVSTLELGDSALYLCASTGQTEQYFGPGTRLTVT.

This clonotype has just a few counts. This chain links TRBV10-3 with TRBJ2-1; D unclear. Germline lookup yields CDR1 ENHRY and CDR2 SYGVKD. The CDR3 is 12 amino acids. The ends were cut back, 7 bases at V and 5 bases at J, with 9 bases in the middle. DNA of the CDR3: TGTGCCATCATGGGCTACCACAATGAGCAGTTCTTC. This codes for CAIMGYHNEQFF.

There are many counts of this clonotype. The CDR3 region has the DNA TGCAGTGCTAGCGGGGGGGCGAACAATGAGCAGTTCTTC. Residues: CSASGGANNEQFF. The chain combines TRBV20-1 with TRBJ2-1, with 8 bases matching TRBD2. Unmatched junction bases numbered 3, after V lost 3 bases and J lost 5 bases. Germline lookup yields CDR1 DFQATT and CDR2 SNEGSKA (reference sequence). The CDR3 covers 13 residues.

This clonotype appeared many times. The V and J genes are TRBV7-2 and TRBJ1-2, with 7 positions matching TRBD1. V shed 5 bases, J shed 5 bases, and the junction held 8 bases outside the gene matches. The CDR3 runs to 14 residues. From germline, CDR1 is SGHTA and CDR2 FQGNSA. The CDR3 DNA reads as TGTGCCAGCAGCCGGGACAGCTTTGATTATGGCTACACCTTC. As protein: CASSRDSFDYGYTF.

This sequence joins TRBV20-1 and TRBJ2-5, with 10 bases that match TRBD1. V was pared by 4 bases and J by 0 bases, with 11 bases of the junction left unmatched. The CDR3 loop spans 17 amino acids. Germline CDR1 DFQATT, CDR2 SNEGSKA (reference sequence). The CDR3 coding sequence is TGCAGTGCTACCCAGGTCGGGGGACAGGGGTACCAAGAGACCCAGTACTTC. This codes for CSATQVGGQGYQETQYF.

The table lists this clonotype with a few counts. The genes are TRBV18 and TRBJ2-1; TRBD2 matches at 8 bases. The V segment lost 3 bases and the J segment 9 bases; nucleotides outside the gene matches: 10. The CDR3 is 15 residues long. Per the germline V gene, CDR1 is KGHSH and CDR2 is LQKENI. CDR3 in DNA: TGTGCCAGCTCACCGATCAGCGGGGGTTTGGGTGAGCAGTTCTTC. Its protein product is CASSPISGGLGEQFF.

This clonotype was counted a few times. The chain has TRBV11-2 and TRBJ2-5; TRBD1 agrees at 8 bases. There are 14 residues in the CDR3. The V and J ends lost 3 bases and 5 bases, in that order; junction bases with no gene match: 5. Per germline, CDR1 SGHAT and CDR2 FQNNGV. CDR3 amino acids: CASSFFRQGETQYF. CDR3 nucleotide sequence: TGTGCCAGCAGCTTCTTTCGACAGGGGGAGACCCAGTACTTC. Combining the CDR3 with reference TRBV11-2 and TRBJ2-5 gives the whole variable domain EAGVAQSPRYKIIEKRQSVAFWCNPISGHATLYWYQQILGQGPKLLIQFQNNGVVDDSQLPKDRFSAERLKGVDSTLKIQPAKLEDSAVYLCASSFFRQGETQYFGPGTRLLVL.

The genes are TRBV20-1 and TRBJ2-7; 9 nucleotides match TRBD1. V was clipped by 6 bases and J by 2 bases; unmatched bases: 2. Germline assignment: CDR1 DFQATT and CDR2 SNEGSKA (reference sequence). CDR3 length: 12 amino acids. CDR3 nucleotides: TGCAGTGCGCGGACAGGGGCCTACGAGCAGTACTTC. Translating gives CSARTGAYEQYF.